This T cell receptor (beta chain) was captured in a study of T cell repertoires in cytomegalovirus infection. As for the study in general: HLA-B-restricted CMV epitopes that are well studied were used alongside recently identified HLA-C-restricted ones. Public TCR beta signatures marked donors with CMV infection and the matching HLA.

Per germline, CDR1 MGHRA and CDR2 YSYEKL. This CDR3 is built from 11 residues. The V end was cut by 4 bases, the J end by 12 bases, with 10 bases between. Whole-study findings and limits: Clonotypes of TCR beta that were HLA-C-restricted and CMV-specific dominated the ex vivo response. CMV carriers having the relevant HLA were flagged by cumulative public TCR beta family frequency.

In the case of this clonotype: As yet, its antigen is unknown.

TCRdb itself ran the reads through MiXCR, one entry per CDR3 protein. Of around 58,000 distinct CDR3 sequences in the sample, 20% to 25% were seen once. Sequences were derived from CD8+ T cells from cultured PBMCs, sampled from culture after CMV antigen stimulation. The sequence was collected from a human donor in good health (CMV status not recorded). Some clones in this sample may be carry-over from other donors' samples. The genes are TRBV4-1 and TRBJ2-1; TRBD2 might be the D (5 bases). The CDR3 loop reads CASSLTGVQFF. The CDR3 nucleotides read TGCGCCAGCAGCCTTACCGGGGTGCAGTTCTTC.